A selection of T cell receptor beta chains follows, all from one sample in a study of blood T cell repertoires in COVID-19. Clones were sequenced by immunoSEQ multiplex PCR, and TCRdb holds only the in-frame ones, with some missing. The table lists around 210,000 clones, roughly nine tenths of them singletons. Material: peripheral blood. The source of these receptors is a woman in her sixties or seventies with acute or convalescent COVID-19. Each CDR3 is given with its conserved first and last residue. The listing skips clone size in some rows; elsewhere it reads once, few, many or a size class.

clone size: -; V gene: TRBV14; J gene: TRBJ2-7; CDR3 protein: CASSQDWAGTSGRSSYEQYF
clone size: once; V gene: TRBV11-2; J gene: TRBJ2-3; CDR3 protein: CASSLDRGSTDTQYF
clone size: -; V gene: TRBV2; J gene: TRBJ2-5; CDR3 protein: CASSVLADYATQYF
clone size: -; V gene: TRBV7-2; J gene: TRBJ2-7; CDR3 protein: CASSLRSGGEQYF
clone size: -; V gene: TRBV2; J gene: TRBJ2-5; CDR3 protein: CASSVSTSPEETQYF
clone size: -; V gene: TRBV29-1; J gene: TRBJ2-7; CDR3 protein: CSVASGVRYEQYF
clone size: -; V gene: TRBV28; J gene: TRBJ1-2; CDR3 protein: CASSHRGGYTF
clone size: once; V gene: TRBV14; J gene: TRBJ2-1; CDR3 protein: CASSPRPGAHNEQFF
clone size: -; V gene: TRBV11-2; J gene: TRBJ1-1; CDR3 protein: CASADVKRASVEAFF
clone size: -; V gene: TRBV24-1; J gene: TRBJ2-1; CDR3 protein: CATSDPGLAGVSSYNEQFF
clone size: -; V gene: TRBV18; J gene: TRBJ2-2; CDR3 protein: CASSPTMGQGSGELFF
clone size: -; V gene: TRBV4-1; J gene: TRBJ2-5; CDR3 protein: CASSQDPGRGGAETQYF
clone size: -; V gene: TRBV3-1/TRBV3-2; J gene: TRBJ2-7; CDR3 protein: CASSQGFSENEQYF
clone size: -; V gene: TRBV19; J gene: TRBJ2-2; CDR3 protein: CASSISTGRIGELFF
clone size: -; V gene: TRBV7-8; J gene: TRBJ1-6; CDR3 protein: CASSSLQGRASPLHF
clone size: -; V gene: TRBV5-4; J gene: TRBJ2-1; CDR3 protein: CASSLAAGVNEQFF
clone size: -; V gene: TRBV5-6; J gene: TRBJ2-7; CDR3 protein: CASSPTVGRTETGEQYF
clone size: -; V gene: TRBV27; J gene: TRBJ1-3; CDR3 protein: CASSFRVGLSGNTIYF
clone size: -; V gene: TRBV27; J gene: TRBJ1-3; CDR3 protein: CASSLSAYSGNTIYF
clone size: -; V gene: TRBV2; J gene: TRBJ1-5; CDR3 protein: CATGLPGGLKQPQHF
clone size: -; V gene: TRBV4-1; J gene: TRBJ1-5; CDR3 protein: CASSVNLDRDNQPQHF
clone size: -; V gene: TRBV19; J gene: TRBJ2-5; CDR3 protein: CASSARETQYF
clone size: -; V gene: TRBV12-5; J gene: TRBJ1-2; CDR3 protein: CASGLAGQGAGYTF
clone size: once; V gene: TRBV18; J gene: TRBJ1-1; CDR3 protein: CASSLTHLGQGYTEAFF
clone size: -; V gene: TRBV7-6; J gene: TRBJ1-6; CDR3 protein: CASSSTRGAPLHF
clone size: -; V gene: TRBV5-1; J gene: TRBJ2-5; CDR3 protein: CASGTGGDETQYF
clone size: once; V gene: TRBV28; J gene: TRBJ1-4; CDR3 protein: CASSPPGTVLEKLFF
clone size: -; V gene: TRBV6-5; J gene: TRBJ2-2; CDR3 protein: CASSYPQGSNTGELFF
clone size: -; V gene: TRBV5-1; J gene: TRBJ1-6; CDR3 protein: CASSQTGGADSPLHF
clone size: -; V gene: TRBV11-2; J gene: TRBJ2-7; CDR3 protein: CASSFSGQGNFEQYF
clone size: -; V gene: TRBV18; J gene: TRBJ1-3; CDR3 protein: CASSLRESSGNTIYF
clone size: -; V gene: TRBV6-5; J gene: TRBJ2-1; CDR3 protein: CASRAAVGVNEQFF
clone size: -; V gene: TRBV7-8; J gene: TRBJ2-1; CDR3 protein: CASYWTSGAYNEQFF
clone size: -; V gene: TRBV28; J gene: TRBJ1-1; CDR3 protein: CASMEGRAEAFF
clone size: -; V gene: TRBV9; J gene: TRBJ1-1; CDR3 protein: CASSGRTRENTEAFF
clone size: -; V gene: TRBV7-2; J gene: TRBJ2-2; CDR3 protein: CASSRYSLVAANTGELFF
clone size: -; V gene: TRBV11-3; J gene: TRBJ2-3; CDR3 protein: CASSLVGLGQNTDTQYF
clone size: -; V gene: TRBV2; J gene: TRBJ2-2; CDR3 protein: CASSGWQNTGELFF
clone size: -; V gene: TRBV18; J gene: TRBJ2-1; CDR3 protein: CASSPTGAVYNEQFF
clone size: -; V gene: TRBV4-1; J gene: TRBJ1-4; CDR3 protein: CASSQEGRPVRKLFF
clone size: -; V gene: TRBV7-9; J gene: TRBJ1-2; CDR3 protein: CASSLGGREANYGYTF
clone size: -; V gene: TRBV6-1; J gene: TRBJ2-5; CDR3 protein: CASSELGAGETQYF
clone size: -; V gene: TRBV24-1; J gene: TRBJ2-1; CDR3 protein: CATSDVGQGLSNEQFF
clone size: -; V gene: TRBV5-1; J gene: TRBJ1-1; CDR3 protein: CASSSMGARNTEAFF
clone size: -; V gene: TRBV12-5; J gene: TRBJ2-3; CDR3 protein: CASGLDSGGLTDTQYF
clone size: -; V gene: TRBV4-1; J gene: TRBJ2-3; CDR3 protein: CASSPTTGPSTDTQYF